The sequence of this T cell receptor beta chain was determined in a study of CD4 T cells in relation to SARS-CoV-2 and coronaviruses. CD4+ T cells from unexposed donors were obtained before the COVID-19 pandemic (2011-2018). The cells were cultured for less than twelve days before CD4+ T cells were isolated. Cultures held 2 million to 2.5 million PBMCs per well with about 10 IU/ml IL-2. This CDR3 contains 15 residues. The germline V gene has CDR1 KGHDR and CDR2 SFDVKD. Trimming removed 8 bases at V and 0 bases at J, with 16 bases between. About this clone: Its antigen remains unknown.

TCRdb's table, derived via immunoSEQ multiplex PCR, lists solely in-frame clones and lacks some. The top ten hold around 17% of the sample, which has tens of thousands of clones, about 75% seen once. The specimen sequenced was CD4+ T cells from PBMCs, cultured in vitro. V and J are TRBV24-1 and TRBJ2-7; no firm D call. The source of this sequence is a human donor in good health. CDR3 bases: TGTGCCACCACGAGCCTACGCCTAAGCTCCTACGAGCAGTACTTC. It encodes CATTSLRLSSYEQYF.